This T cell receptor beta chain is drawn from a study of T cell changes during pregnancy in multiple sclerosis. The CDR3 has 12 residues. Germline lookup yields CDR1 SGHNT and CDR2 YENEEA. With 4 bases removed from V and 4 bases from J, the gap between germline ends came to 7 bases. Generated by immunoSEQ multiplex PCR, the TCRdb table keeps only in-frame clones and is missing some. This table has approximately 93,000 clones, 75% to 95% appearing once. The source of this sequence is a female donor in good health, enrolled as a control in a pregnancy study. The chain links TRBV11-3 to TRBJ1-1; D might be TRBD1 (5 bases). Source: peripheral blood, taken in the first trimester of pregnancy. The CDR3 here is CASSSGGTEAFF. CDR3 bases: TGTGCCAGCAGCTCCGGGGGCACTGAAGCTTTCTTT.